Each of the 3 T cell receptor beta chains below was sequenced from the same sample in a study of human T cells and chemical hapten exposure. TCRdb re-called the RACE reads through MiXCR, storing one row per CDR3 protein. The sample holds some 49,000 distinct CDR3 sequences, around 9.3% seen once. Noted time point: patch test 1, 2 weeks after DPC sensitization. Treatment: therapeutic diphenylcyclopropenone sensitization with weekly scalp DPC. The material was whole blood, obtained in connection with sensitization to the hapten diphenylcyclopropenone (DPC). The receptor source for this set is a woman aged 50 to 65 with alopecia areata. Some clones in this sample may be carry-over from other donors' samples.

This clonotype was counted at least ten times. This chain uses TRBV9 with TRBJ1-1; TRBD1 matches at 7 bases. The J segment lost 1 base and the V segment lost 0 bases, leaving 9 bases of the junction unmatched. The CDR3 has 17 amino acids. Germline CDR1 is SGDLS and CDR2 is YYNGEE. DNA of the CDR3: TGTGCCAGCAGCGTAGAGGGGGGGACAGCTCCGAACACTGAAGCTTTCTTT. Amino acids: CASSVEGGTAPNTEAFF. Together with reference TRBV9 and TRBJ1-1, the CDR3 gives the full variable domain: DSGVTQTPKHLITATGQRVTLRCSPRSGDLSVYWYQQSLDQGLQFLIQYYNGEERAKGNILERFSAQQFPDLHSELNLSSLELGDSALYFCASSVEGGTAPNTEAFFGQGTRLTVV.

This clonotype was observed at least ten times. The J gene is TRBJ2-5, the V gene TRBV11-2; unclear D gene. The V gene lost 5 bases and the J gene lost 2 bases, with 15 bases spanning the gap. Germline CDR1 is SGHAT and CDR2 is FQNNGV. This CDR3 is built from 15 residues. The CDR3 loop is CASSRAWRQQETQYF. CDR3 nucleotide sequence: TGTGCCAGCAGCCGTGCTTGGCGCCAGCAAGAGACCCAGTACTTC. Together with reference TRBV11-2 and TRBJ2-5, the CDR3 gives the full variable domain: EAGVAQSPRYKIIEKRQSVAFWCNPISGHATLYWYQQILGQGPKLLIQFQNNGVVDDSQLPKDRFSAERLKGVDSTLKIQPAKLEDSAVYLCASSRAWRQQETQYFGPGTRLLVL.

This clonotype appeared many times. The chain couples TRBV3-1 to TRBJ2-7; 8 bases are a match to TRBD1. The trim removed 4 bases at V and 3 bases at J, leaving 5 bases unmatched. The germline gives CDR1 LGHDT, CDR2 YNNKEL (reference sequence). CDR3 length: 14 residues. The CDR3 protein is CASSRRTGFYEQYF. CDR3 in DNA: TGTGCCAGCAGCCGTCGGACAGGGTTCTACGAGCAGTACTTC.